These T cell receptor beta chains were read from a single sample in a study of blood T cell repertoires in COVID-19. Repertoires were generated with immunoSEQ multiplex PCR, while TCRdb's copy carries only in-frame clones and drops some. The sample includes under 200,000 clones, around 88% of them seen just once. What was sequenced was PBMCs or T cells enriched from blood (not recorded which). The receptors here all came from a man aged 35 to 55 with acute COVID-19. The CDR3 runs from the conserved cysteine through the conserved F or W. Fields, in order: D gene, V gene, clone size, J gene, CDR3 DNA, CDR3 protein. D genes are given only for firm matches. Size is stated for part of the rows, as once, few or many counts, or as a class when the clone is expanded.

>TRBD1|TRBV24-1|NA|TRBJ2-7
TGTGCCACCAGTGACCGGGGGACAGGAGCCGCCTACGAGCAGTACTTC
CATSDRGTGAAYEQYF
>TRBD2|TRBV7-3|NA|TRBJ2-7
TGTGCCAGCAGCTGGTCTAGCGGGAGTGAGCAGTACTTC
CASSWSSGSEQYF
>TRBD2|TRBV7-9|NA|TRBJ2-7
TGTGCCAGCAGCTTAGGCGGGAGTTCCAGCTACGAGCAGTACTTC
CASSLGGSSSYEQYF
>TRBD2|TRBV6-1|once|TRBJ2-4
TGTGCCAGCAGTGAAAATGCTAGCGGGGCCCGGGGGGCCAAAAACATTCAGTACTTC
CASSENASGARGAKNIQYF
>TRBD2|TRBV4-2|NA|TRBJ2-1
TGTGCCAGCAGCCCATCTTGGACTAGCGGGAGAGACGAGCAGTTCTTC
CASSPSWTSGRDEQFF
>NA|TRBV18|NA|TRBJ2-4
TGTGCCAGCTCACTTCTAGCCAAAAACATTCAGTACTTC
CASSLLAKNIQYF
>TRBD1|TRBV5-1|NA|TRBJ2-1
TGCGCCAGCAGGTCCGGGACAGCTTACAATGAGCAGTTCTTC
CASRSGTAYNEQFF
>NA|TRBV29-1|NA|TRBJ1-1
TGCAGCGCGGGGATGAACATGAACACTGAAGCTTTCTTT
CSAGMNMNTEAFF
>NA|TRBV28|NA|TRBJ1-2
TGTGCCAGCACCCCCAAGCGGAGTGGCTACACCTTC
CASTPKRSGYTF
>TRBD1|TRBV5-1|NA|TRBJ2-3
TGCGCCAGCAGCCCTGGACAGGGTGCCGATACGCAGTATTTT
CASSPGQGADTQYF
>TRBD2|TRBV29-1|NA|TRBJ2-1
TGCAGCGCCAACCTAGCGGGAGGGCTTCAGTTCTTC
CSANLAGGLQFF
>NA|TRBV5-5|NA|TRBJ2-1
TGTGCCAGCAGCTTGGGTCCGGGGAGCCGGGAGCAGTTCTTC
CASSLGPGSREQFF
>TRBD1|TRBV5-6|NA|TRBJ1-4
TGTGCCAGCAGCTTGTATTGGCGGGACAGTCTTGAAAAACTGTTTTTT
CASSLYWRDSLEKLFF
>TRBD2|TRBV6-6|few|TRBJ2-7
TGTGCCAGCAGTCGACAATATAGCGGGATAGGCTACGAGCAGTACTTC
CASSRQYSGIGYEQYF
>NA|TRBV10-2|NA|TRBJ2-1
TGCGCCAGCAGTGAGCCTGCAGGGGTAGGCTACAATGAGCAGTTCTTC
CASSEPAGVGYNEQFF
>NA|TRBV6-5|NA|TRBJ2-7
TGTGCCAGCAGTTACCGGTCAGGGGTAGCCTACGAGCAGTACTTC
CASSYRSGVAYEQYF
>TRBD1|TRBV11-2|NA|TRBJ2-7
TGTGCCAGCAGATACTCAGGGGGCGAGGTATACTTC
CASRYSGGEVYF
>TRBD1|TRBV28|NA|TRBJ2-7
TGTGCCAGCAGCCGCCGGGACAGGGCGCGGGTCGAGCAGTACTTC
CASSRRDRARVEQYF
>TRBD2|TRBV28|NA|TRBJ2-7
TGTGCCAGCAGTTTCCTCACTCTAGCGGGGTTCGAGCAGTACTTC
CASSFLTLAGFEQYF